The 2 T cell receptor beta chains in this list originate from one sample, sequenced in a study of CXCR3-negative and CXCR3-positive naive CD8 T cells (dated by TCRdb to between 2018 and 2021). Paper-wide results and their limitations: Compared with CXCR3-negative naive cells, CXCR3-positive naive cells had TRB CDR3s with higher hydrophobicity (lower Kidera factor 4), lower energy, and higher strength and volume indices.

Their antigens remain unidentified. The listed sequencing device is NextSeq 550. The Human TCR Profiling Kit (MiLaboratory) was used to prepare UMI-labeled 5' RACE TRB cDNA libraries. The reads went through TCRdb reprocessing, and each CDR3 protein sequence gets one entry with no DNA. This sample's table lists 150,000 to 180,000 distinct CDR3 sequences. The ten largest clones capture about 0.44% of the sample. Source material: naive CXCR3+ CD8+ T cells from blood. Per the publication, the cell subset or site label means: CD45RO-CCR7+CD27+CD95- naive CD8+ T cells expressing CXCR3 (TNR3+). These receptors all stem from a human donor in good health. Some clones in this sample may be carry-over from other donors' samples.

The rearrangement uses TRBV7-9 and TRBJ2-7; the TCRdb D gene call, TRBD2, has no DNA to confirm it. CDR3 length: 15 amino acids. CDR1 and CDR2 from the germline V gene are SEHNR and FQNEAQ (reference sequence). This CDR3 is CASSTVGLADYEQYF.

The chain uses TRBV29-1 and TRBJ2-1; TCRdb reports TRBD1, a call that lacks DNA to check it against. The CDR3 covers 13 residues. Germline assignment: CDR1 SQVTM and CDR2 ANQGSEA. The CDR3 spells CSVEGGTYNEQFF.